This TCR beta chain was observed in a study of a mutant IDH1 vaccine in newly diagnosed glioma. Time point specified: week 35, safety follow-up. Vaccinated patients received 300 ug of mutant IDH1 20-mer peptide per dose, with topical imiquimod. On this clone itself: Its specificity is not known.

TCRdb's table, derived via immunoSEQ multiplex PCR, lists solely in-frame clones and lacks some. The table includes roughly 26,000 clones, around 78% detected once. Trimming pared 0 bases from V and 8 bases from J, leaving 7 bases between. CDR3 length equals 12 residues. Germline V CDR1 and CDR2: MGHDK, SYGVNS. The sequencing here drew on PBMCs, taken from a glioma patient whose treatment included an IDH1 peptide vaccine. The rearrangement uses TRBV25-1 and TRBJ1-1; D remains ambiguous. The receptor comes from a man aged 30 to 39 with glioma. The CDR3: CASSEYGVEAFF. Written as DNA, the CDR3 is TGTGCCAGCAGTGAATACGGGGTCGAAGCTTTCTTT.